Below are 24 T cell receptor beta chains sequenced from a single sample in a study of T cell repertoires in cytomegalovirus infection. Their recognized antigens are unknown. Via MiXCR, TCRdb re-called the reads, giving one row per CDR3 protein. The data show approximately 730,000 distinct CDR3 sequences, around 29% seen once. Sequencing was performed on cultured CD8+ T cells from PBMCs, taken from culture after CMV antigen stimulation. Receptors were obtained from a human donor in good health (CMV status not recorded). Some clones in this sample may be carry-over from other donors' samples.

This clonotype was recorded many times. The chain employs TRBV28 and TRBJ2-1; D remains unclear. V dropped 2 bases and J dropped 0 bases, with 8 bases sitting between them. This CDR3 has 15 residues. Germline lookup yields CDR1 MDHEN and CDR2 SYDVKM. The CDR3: CASSLEPDSYNEQFF. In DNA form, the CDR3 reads TGTGCCAGCAGTTTAGAGCCCGACTCCTACAATGAGCAGTTCTTC.

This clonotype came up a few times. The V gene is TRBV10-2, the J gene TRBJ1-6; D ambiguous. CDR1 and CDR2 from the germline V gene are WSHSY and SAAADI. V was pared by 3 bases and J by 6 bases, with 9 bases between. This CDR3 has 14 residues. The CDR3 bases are TGCGCCAGCAGTGATGGAGATTCTAATTCACCCCTCCACTTT. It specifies CASSDGDSNSPLHF.

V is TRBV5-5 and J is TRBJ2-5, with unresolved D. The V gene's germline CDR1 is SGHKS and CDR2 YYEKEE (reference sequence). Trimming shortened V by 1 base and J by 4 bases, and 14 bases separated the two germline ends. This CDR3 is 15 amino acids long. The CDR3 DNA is TGTGCCAGCAGCTTGTTGGCCAGTATGGGAGAGACCCAGTACTTC. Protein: CASSLLASMGETQYF. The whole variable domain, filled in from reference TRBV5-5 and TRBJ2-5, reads DAGVTQSPTHLIKTRGQQVTLRCSPISGHKSVSWYQQVLGQGPQFIFQYYEKEERGRGNFPDRFSARQFPNYSSELNVNALLLGDSALYLCASSLLASMGETQYFGPGTRLLVL.

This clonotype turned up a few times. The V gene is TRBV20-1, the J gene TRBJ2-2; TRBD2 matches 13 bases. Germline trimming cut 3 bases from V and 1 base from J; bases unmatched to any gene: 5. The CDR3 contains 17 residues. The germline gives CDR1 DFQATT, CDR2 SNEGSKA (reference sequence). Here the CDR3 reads CSASPTSGGLNTGELFF. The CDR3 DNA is TGCAGTGCTAGCCCGACTAGCGGGGGGCTGAACACCGGGGAGCTGTTTTTT.

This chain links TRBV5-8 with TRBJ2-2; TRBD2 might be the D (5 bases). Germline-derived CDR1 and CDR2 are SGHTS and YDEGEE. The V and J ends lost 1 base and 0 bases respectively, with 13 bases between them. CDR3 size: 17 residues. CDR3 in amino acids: CASSLHNGVANTGELFF. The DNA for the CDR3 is TGTGCCAGCAGCTTGCATAACGGGGTCGCGAACACCGGGGAGCTGTTTTTT.

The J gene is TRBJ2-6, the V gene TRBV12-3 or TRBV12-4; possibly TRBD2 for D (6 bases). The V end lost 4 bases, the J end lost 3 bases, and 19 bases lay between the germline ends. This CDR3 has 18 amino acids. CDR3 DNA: TGTGCCAGCAGTTCCGGGACTGGCGATACTAATGGGGCCAACGTCCTGACTTTC. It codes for CASSSGTGDTNGANVLTF.

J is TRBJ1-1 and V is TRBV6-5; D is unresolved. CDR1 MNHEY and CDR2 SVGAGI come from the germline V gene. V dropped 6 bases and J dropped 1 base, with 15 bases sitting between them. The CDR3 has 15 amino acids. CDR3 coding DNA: TGTGCCAGCAGGCCCACCTCGGGAGGGAACACTGAAGCTTTCTTT. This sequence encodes CASRPTSGGNTEAFF.

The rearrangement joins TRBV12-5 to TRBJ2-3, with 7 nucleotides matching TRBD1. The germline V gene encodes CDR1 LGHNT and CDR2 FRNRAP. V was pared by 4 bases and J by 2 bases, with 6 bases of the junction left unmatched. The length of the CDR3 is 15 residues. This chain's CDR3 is CASGSGQAVTDTQYF. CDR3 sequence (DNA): TGTGCTAGTGGTTCCGGACAGGCTGTCACAGATACGCAGTATTTT. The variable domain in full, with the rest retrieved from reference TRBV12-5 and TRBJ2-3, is DARVTQTPRHKVTEMGQEVTMRCQPILGHNTVFWYRQTMMQGLELLAYFRNRAPLDDSGMPKDRFSAEMPDATLATLKIQPSEPRDSAVYFCASGSGQAVTDTQYFGPGTRLTVL.

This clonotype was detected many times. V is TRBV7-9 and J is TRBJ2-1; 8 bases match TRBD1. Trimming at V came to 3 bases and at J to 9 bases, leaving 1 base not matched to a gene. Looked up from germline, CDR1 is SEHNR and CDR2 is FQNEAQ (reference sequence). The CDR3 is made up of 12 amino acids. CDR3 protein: CASSLGTGEQFF. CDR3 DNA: TGTGCCAGCAGCTTGGGGACAGGTGAGCAGTTCTTC.

The CDR3 DNA is TGTGCCATCAGAGACGGACAGGGGTTCGATGGAAACTATGGCTACACCTTC. Protein: CAIRDGQGFDGNYGYTF. V and J are TRBV10-3 and TRBJ1-2, with 9 bases aligning to TRBD1. The V and J ends lost 6 bases and 2 bases, in that order; junction bases with no gene match: 13. CDR3 size: 17 residues. Looked up from germline, CDR1 is ENHRY and CDR2 is SYGVKD.

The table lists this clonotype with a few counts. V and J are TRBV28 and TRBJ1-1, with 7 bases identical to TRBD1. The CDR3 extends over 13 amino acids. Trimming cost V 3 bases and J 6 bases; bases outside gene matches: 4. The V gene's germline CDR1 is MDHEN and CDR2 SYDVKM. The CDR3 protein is CASSLGQPAEAFF. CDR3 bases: TGTGCCAGCAGTTTGGGACAGCCAGCTGAAGCTTTCTTT.

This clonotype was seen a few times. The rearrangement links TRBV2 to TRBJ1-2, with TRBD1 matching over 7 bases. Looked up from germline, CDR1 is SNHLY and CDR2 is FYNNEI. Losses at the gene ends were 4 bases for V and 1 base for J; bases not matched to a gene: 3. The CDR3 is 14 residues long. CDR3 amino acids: CASSGTGYNYGYTF. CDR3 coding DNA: TGTGCCAGCAGTGGGACAGGCTATAACTATGGCTACACCTTC.

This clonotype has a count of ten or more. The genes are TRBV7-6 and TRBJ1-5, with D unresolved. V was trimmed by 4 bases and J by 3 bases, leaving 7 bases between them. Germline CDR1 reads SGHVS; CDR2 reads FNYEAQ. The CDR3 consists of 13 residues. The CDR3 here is CASSSDYNQPQHF. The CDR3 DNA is TGTGCCAGCAGCTCGGATTACAATCAGCCCCAGCATTTT.

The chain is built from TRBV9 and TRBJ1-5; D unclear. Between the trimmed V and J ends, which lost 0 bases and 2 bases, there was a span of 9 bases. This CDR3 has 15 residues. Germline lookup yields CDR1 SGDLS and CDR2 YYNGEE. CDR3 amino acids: CASSVGAGGNQPQHF. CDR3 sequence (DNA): TGTGCCAGCAGCGTAGGGGCGGGTGGCAATCAGCCCCAGCATTTT.

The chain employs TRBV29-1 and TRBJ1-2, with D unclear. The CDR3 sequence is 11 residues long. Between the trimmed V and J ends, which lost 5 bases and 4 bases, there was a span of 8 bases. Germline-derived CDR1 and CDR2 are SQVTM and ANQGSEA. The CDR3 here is CSVRSSYGYTF. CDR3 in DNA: TGCAGCGTTCGTTCTAGCTATGGCTACACCTTC.

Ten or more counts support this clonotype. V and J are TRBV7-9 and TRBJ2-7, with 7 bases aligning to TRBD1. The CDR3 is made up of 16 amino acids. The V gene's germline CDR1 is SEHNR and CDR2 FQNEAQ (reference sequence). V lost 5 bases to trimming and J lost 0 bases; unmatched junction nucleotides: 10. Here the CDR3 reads CASSPLPGTDSYEQYF. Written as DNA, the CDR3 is TGTGCCAGCAGCCCCCTACCCGGGACAGACTCCTACGAGCAGTACTTC.

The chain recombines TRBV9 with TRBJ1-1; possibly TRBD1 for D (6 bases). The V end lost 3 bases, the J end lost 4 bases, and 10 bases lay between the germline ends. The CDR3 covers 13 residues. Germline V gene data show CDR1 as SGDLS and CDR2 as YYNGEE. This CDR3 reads CASSEGHATEAFF. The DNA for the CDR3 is TGTGCCAGCAGCGAGGGACACGCCACTGAAGCTTTCTTT.

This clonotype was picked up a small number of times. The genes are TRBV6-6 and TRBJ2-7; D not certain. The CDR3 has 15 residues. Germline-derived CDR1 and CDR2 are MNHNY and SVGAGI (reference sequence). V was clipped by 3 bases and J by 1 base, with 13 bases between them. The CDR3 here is CASSYGSPASYEQYF. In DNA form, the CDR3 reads TGTGCCAGCAGTTATGGGTCCCCTGCTTCCTACGAGCAGTACTTC.

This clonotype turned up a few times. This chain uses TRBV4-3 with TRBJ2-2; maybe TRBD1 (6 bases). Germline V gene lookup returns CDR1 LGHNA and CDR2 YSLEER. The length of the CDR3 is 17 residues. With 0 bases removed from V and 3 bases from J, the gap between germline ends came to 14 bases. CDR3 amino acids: CASSQDLGQGYTGELFF. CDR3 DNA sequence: TGCGCCAGCAGCCAAGATTTGGGGCAGGGGTACACCGGGGAGCTGTTTTTT.

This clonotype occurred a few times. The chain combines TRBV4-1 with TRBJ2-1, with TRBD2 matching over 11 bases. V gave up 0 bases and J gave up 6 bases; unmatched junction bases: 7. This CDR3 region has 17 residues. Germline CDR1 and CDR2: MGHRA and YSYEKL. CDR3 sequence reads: CASSQDPTSGGGNEQFF. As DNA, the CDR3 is TGCGCCAGCAGCCAAGATCCCACTAGCGGGGGAGGCAATGAGCAGTTCTTC.

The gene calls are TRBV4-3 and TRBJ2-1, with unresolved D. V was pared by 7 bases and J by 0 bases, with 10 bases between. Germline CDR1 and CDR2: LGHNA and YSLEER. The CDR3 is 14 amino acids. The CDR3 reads CASKANPSYNEQFF. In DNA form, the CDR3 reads TGCGCCAGCAAGGCAAACCCCTCCTACAATGAGCAGTTCTTC.

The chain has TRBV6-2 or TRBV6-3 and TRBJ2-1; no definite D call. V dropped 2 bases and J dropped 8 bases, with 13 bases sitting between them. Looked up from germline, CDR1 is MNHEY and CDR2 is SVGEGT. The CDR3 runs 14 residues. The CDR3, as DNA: TGTGCCAGCAGTTACACGGACCCCTCCGATGAGCAGTTCTTC. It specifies CASSYTDPSDEQFF.

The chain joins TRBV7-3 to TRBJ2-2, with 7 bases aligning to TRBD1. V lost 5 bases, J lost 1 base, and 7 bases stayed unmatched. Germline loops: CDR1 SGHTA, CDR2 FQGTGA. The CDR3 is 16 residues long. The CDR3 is CASSRDRDGNTGELFF. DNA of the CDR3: TGTGCCAGCAGCCGAGACAGGGATGGGAACACCGGGGAGCTGTTTTTT.

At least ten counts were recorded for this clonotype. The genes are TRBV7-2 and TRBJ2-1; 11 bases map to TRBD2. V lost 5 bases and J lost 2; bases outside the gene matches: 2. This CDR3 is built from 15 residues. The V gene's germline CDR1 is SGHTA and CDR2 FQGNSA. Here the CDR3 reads CASSTGLAAYNEQFF. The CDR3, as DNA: TGTGCCAGCAGCACGGGACTAGCGGCCTACAATGAGCAGTTCTTC.